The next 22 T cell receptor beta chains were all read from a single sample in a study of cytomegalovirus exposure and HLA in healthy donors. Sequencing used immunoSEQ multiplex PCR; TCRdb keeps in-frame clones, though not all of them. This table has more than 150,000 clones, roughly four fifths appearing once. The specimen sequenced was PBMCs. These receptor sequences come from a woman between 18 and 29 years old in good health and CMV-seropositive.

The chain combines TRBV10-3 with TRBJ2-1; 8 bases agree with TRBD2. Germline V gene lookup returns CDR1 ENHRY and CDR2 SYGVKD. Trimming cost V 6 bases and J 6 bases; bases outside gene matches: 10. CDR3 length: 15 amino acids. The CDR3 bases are TGTGCCATCAGCCAGGTCGGGGGGGCCTTCAATGAGCAGTTCTTC. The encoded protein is CAISQVGGAFNEQFF.

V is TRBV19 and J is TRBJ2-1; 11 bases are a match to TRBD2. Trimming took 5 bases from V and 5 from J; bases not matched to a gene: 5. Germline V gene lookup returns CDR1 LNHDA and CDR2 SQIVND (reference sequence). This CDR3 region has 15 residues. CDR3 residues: CASSQLAGGNNEQFF. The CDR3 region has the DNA TGTGCCAGTAGTCAGCTAGCGGGGGGAAACAATGAGCAGTTCTTC.

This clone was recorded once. The CDR3 bases are TGTGCCAGCAGTTATGACCGGGGACAGCTCACCGGGGAGCTGTTTTTT. Its translation is CASSYDRGQLTGELFF. The genes are TRBV6-5 and TRBJ2-2, with 7 bases aligning to TRBD1. Germline V gene lookup returns CDR1 MNHEY and CDR2 SVGAGI. This CDR3 region has 16 residues. The J segment lost 4 bases and the V segment lost 3 bases, leaving 8 bases of the junction unmatched.

As DNA, the CDR3 is TGCACCAGCAGCCAAGATCCCCAAGCGGGGACCACAGATACGCAGTATTTT. Encoded protein: CTSSQDPQAGTTDTQYF. The V call is TRBV1, the J call TRBJ2-3; TRBD2 is taken as the D call from the table, unchecked against the DNA. TRBV1 is labeled a pseudogene. The CDR3 contains 17 residues.

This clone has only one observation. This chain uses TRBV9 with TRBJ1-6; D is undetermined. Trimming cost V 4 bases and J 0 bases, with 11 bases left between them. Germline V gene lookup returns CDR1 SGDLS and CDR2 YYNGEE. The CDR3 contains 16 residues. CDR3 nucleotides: TGTGCCAGCAGCCCCCGAGTTGACTCCTATAATTCACCCCTCCACTTT. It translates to CASSPRVDSYNSPLHF.

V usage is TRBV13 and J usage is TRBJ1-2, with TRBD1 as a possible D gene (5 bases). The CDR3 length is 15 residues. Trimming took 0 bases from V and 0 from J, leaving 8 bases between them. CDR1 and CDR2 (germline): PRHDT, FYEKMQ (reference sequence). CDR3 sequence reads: CASSLGDRANYGYTF. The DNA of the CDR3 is TGTGCCAGCAGCTTAGGAGACAGAGCTAACTATGGCTACACCTTC. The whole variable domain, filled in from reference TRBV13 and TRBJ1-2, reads AAGVIQSPRHLIKEKRETATLKCYPIPRHDTVYWYQQGPGQDPQFLISFYEKMQSDKGSIPDRFSAQQFSDYHSELNMSSLELGDSALYFCASSLGDRANYGYTFGSGTRLTVV.

The CDR3 DNA reads TGTGCCAGCAGCTTAGCCCCAGGCCGTGAGCAGTACTTC. Translation gives CASSLAPGREQYF. The genes are TRBV7-7 and TRBJ2-7; D is undetermined. Germline CDR1 reads SSHAT; CDR2 reads FNYEAQ (reference sequence). This CDR3 is built from 13 residues. V was trimmed by 0 bases and J by 7 bases, leaving 10 bases between them.

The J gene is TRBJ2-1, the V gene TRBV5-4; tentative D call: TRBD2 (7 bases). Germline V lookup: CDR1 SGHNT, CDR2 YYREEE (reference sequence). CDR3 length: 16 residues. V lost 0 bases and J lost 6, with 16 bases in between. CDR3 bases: TGTGCCAGCAGCTTGGATCCCGGGGGGCCCCTCAATGAGCAGTTCTTC. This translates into CASSLDPGGPLNEQFF.

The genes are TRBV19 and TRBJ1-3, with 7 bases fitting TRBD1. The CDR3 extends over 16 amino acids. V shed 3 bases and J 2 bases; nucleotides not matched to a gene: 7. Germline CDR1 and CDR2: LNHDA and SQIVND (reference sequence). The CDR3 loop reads CASSINRGTAGNTIYF. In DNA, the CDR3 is TGTGCCAGTAGTATCAACAGGGGTACTGCTGGAAACACCATATATTTT. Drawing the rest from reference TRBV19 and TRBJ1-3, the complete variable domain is DGGITQSPKYLFRKEGQNVTLSCEQNLNHDAMYWYRQDPGQGLRLIYYSQIVNDFQKGDIAEGYSVSREKKESFPLTVTSAQKNPTAFYLCASSINRGTAGNTIYFGEGSWLTVV.

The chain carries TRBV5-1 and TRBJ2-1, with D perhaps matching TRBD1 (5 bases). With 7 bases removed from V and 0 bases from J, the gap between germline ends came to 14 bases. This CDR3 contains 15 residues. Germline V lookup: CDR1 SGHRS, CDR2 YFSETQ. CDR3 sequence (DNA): TGCGCCAGCCGCCCGACAGTTTACTCCTACAATGAGCAGTTCTTC. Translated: CASRPTVYSYNEQFF.

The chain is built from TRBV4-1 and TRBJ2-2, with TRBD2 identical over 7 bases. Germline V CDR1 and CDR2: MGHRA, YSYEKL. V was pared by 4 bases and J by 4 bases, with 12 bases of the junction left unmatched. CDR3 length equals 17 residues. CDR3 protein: CASSRSRGERATGELFF. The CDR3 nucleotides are TGCGCCAGCAGCCGCTCTCGGGGGGAGCGAGCCACCGGGGAGCTGTTTTTT.

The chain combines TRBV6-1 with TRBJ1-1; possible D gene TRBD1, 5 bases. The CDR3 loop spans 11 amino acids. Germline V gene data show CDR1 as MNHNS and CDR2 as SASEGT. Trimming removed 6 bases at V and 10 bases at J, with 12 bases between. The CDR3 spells CASRDRQGAFF. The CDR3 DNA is TGTGCCAGCAGAGACAGACAAGGAGCTTTCTTT.

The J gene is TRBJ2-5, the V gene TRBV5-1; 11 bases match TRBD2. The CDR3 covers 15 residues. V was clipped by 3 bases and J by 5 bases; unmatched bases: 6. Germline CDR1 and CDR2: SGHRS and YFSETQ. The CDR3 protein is CASSWGLAAGETQYF. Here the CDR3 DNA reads TGCGCCAGCAGCTGGGGACTAGCGGCAGGGGAGACCCAGTACTTC.

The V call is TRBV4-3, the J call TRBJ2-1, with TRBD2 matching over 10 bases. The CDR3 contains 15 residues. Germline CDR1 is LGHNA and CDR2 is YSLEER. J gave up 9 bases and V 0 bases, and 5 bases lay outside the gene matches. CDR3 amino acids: CASSQDRAGGLEQFF. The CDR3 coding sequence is TGCGCCAGCAGCCAAGACAGAGCGGGGGGGCTTGAGCAGTTCTTC.

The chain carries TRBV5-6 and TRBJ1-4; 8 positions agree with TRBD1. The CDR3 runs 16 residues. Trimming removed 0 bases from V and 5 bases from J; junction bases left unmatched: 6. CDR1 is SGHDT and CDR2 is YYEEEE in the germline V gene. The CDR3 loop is CASSLGLTGVNEKLFF. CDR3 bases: TGTGCCAGCAGCTTGGGACTGACAGGGGTGAATGAAAAACTGTTTTTT.

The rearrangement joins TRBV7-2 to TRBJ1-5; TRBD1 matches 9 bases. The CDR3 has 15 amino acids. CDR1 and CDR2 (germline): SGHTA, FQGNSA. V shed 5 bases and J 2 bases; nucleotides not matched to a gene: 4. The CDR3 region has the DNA TGTGCCAGCAGCCAGCGGGACAGGGGCAATCAGCCCCAGCATTTT. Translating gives CASSQRDRGNQPQHF.

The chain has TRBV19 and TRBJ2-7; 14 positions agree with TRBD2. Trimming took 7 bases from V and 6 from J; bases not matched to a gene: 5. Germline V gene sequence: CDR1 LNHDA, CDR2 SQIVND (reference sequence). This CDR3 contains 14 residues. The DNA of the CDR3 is TGTGCCAGTACCAGCGGGACTAGCGGGGGCGAGCAGTACTTC. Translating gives CASTSGTSGGEQYF.

The DNA for the CDR3 is TGCGCCAGCAGCAGGACTAGCGGGGGGGCCGGGGTATACGAGCAGTACTTC. Translating gives CASSRTSGGAGVYEQYF. The chain combines TRBV5-1 with TRBJ2-7; 15 nucleotides agree with TRBD2. Trimming took 4 bases from V and 4 from J; bases not matched to a gene: 9. The CDR3 spans 17 residues. CDR1 and CDR2 (germline): SGHRS, YFSETQ.

The DNA for the CDR3 is TGTGCCAGCAGTTGGGCAGGGGACGAAAAACTGTTTTTT. Protein product: CASSWAGDEKLFF. The V gene is TRBV13, the J gene TRBJ1-4; D possibly corresponds to TRBD1 (6 bases). CDR1 and CDR2 (germline): PRHDT, FYEKMQ (reference sequence). V shed 6 bases and J shed 8 bases, with 13 bases lying between them. The CDR3 is 13 amino acids.

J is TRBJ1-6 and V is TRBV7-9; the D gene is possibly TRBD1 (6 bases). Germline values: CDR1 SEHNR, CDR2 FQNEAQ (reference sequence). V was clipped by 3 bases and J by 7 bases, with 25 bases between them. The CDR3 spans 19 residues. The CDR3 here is CASSLRRLRDNQRNSPLHF. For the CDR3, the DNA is TGTGCCAGCAGCTTGCGGCGACTCCGGGACAATCAGAGGAATTCACCCCTCCACTTT.

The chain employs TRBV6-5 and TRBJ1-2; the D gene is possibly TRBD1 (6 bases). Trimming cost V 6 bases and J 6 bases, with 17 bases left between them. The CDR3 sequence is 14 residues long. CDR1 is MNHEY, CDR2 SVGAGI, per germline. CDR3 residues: CASRPSGTLHGYTF. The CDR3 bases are TGTGCCAGCAGGCCCTCCGGGACACTTCATGGCTACACCTTC.

The CDR3 loop reads CASSQTDRGGNTIYF. The CDR3 DNA reads as TGCGCCAGCAGCCAAACTGACAGGGGCGGAAACACCATATATTTT. The V and J genes are TRBV4-3 and TRBJ1-3; TRBD1 matches 8 bases. CDR1 LGHNA and CDR2 YSLEER come from the germline V gene. The CDR3 covers 15 residues. J lost 4 bases, V lost 2 bases, and 4 bases had no gene match.